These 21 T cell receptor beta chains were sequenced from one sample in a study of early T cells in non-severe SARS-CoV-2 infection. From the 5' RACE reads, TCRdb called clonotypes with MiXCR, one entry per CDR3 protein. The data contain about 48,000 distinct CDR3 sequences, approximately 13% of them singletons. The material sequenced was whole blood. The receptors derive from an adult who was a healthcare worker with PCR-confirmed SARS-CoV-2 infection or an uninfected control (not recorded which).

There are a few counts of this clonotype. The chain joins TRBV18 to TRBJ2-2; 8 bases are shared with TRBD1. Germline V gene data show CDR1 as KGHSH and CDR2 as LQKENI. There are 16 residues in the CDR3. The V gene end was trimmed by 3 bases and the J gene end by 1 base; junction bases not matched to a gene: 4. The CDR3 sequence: CASSPRQGRNTGELFF. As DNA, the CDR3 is TGTGCCAGCTCACCCCGACAGGGGCGGAACACCGGGGAGCTGTTTTTT.

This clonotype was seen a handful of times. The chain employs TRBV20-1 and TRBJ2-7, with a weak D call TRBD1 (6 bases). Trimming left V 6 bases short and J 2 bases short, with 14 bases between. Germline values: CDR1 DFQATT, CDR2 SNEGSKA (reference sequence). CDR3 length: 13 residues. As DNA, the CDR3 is TGCAGTGCGATTCCGGACAGCGCCTACGAGCAGTACTTC. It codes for CSAIPDSAYEQYF.

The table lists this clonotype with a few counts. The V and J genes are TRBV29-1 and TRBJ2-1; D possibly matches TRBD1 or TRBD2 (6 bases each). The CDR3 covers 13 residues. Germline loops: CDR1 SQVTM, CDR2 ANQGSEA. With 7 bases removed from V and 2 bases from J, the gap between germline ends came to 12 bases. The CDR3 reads CSGGAVPYNEQFF. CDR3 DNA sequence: TGCAGCGGGGGGGCGGTCCCCTACAATGAGCAGTTCTTC.

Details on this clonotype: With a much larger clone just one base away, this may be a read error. The CDR3 is CTSRVVGGSYEQYF. The CDR3 DNA follows: TGCACCAGCAGGGTGGTTGGCGGGAGCTACGAGCAGTACTTC. The chain carries TRBV5-1 and TRBJ2-7; TRBD2 matches 7 bases. The CDR3 contains 14 residues. Germline V gene sequence: CDR1 SGHRS, CDR2 YFSETQ.

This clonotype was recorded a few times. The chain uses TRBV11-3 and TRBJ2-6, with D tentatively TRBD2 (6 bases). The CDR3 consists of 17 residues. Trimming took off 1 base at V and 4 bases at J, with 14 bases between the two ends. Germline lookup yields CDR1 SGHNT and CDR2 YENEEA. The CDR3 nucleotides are TGTGCCAGCAGCTTAGGGGACTGGTCTGACGGGGCCAACGTCCTGACTTTC. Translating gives CASSLGDWSDGANVLTF.

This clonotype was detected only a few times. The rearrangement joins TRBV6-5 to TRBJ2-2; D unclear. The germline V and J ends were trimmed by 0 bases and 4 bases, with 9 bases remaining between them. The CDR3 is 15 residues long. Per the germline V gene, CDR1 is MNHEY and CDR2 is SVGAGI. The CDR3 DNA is TGTGCCAGCAGTTACTCGAAACAGACCACCGGGGAGCTGTTTTTT. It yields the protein CASSYSKQTTGELFF.

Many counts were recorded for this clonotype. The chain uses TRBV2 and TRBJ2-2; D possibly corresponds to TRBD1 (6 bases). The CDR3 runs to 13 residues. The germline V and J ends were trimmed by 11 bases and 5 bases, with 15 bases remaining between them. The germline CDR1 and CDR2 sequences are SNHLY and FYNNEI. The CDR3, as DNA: TGTGCCGGACAGAGACGGATGACCGGGGAGCTGTTTTTT. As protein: CAGQRRMTGELFF.

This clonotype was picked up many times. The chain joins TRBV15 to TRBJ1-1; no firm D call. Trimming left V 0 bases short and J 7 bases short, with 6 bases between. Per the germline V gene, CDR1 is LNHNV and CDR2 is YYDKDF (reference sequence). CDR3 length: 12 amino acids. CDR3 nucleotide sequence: TGTGCCACCAGCAGAGATGGGAGTGAAGCTTTCTTT. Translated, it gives CATSRDGSEAFF.

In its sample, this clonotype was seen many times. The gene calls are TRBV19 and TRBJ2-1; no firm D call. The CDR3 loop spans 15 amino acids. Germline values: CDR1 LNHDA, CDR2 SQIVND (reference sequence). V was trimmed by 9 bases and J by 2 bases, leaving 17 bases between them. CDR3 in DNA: TGTGCCAGCCGAACGGGTAGCTACACCTACAATGAGCAGTTCTTC. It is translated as CASRTGSYTYNEQFF.

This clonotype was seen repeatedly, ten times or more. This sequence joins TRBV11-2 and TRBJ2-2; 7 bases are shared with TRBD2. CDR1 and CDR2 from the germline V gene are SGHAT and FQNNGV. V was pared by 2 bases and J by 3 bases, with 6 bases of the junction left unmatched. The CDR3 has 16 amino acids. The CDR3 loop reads CASSLRGGRDTGELFF. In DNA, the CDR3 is TGTGCCAGCAGCTTACGAGGCGGGAGAGACACCGGGGAGCTGTTTTTT.

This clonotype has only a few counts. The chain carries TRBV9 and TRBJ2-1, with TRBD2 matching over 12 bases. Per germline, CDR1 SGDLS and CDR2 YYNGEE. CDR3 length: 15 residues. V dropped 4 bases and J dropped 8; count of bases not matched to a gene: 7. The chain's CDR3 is CASSPGLAGIYEQFF. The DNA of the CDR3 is TGTGCCAGCAGCCCCGGACTAGCGGGAATTTATGAGCAGTTCTTC.

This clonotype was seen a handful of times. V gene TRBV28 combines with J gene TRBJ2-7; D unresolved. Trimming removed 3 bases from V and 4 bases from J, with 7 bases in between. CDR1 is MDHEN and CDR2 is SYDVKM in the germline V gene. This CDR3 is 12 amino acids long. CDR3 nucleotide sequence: TGTGCCAGCAGTTTGTTGGGGTACGAGCAGTACTTC. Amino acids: CASSLLGYEQYF.

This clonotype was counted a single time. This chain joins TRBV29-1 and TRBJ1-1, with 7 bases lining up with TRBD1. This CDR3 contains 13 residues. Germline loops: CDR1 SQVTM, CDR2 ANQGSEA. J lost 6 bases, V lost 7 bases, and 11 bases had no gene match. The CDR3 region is CSARDRDVPEAFF. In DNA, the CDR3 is TGCAGCGCACGCGACAGGGATGTCCCTGAAGCTTTCTTT.

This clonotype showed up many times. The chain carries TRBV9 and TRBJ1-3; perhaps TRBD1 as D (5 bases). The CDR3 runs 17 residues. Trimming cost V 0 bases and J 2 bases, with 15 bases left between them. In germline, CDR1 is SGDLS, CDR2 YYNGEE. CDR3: CASSVVPLGPTGNTIYF. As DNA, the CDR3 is TGTGCCAGCAGCGTAGTTCCATTGGGACCCACTGGAAACACCATATATTTT.

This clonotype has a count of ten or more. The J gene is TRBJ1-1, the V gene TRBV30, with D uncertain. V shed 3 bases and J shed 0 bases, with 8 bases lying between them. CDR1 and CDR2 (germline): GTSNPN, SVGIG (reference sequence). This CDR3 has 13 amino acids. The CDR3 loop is CAWSRVLNTEAFF. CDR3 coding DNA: TGTGCCTGGAGCCGAGTTCTGAACACTGAAGCTTTCTTT.

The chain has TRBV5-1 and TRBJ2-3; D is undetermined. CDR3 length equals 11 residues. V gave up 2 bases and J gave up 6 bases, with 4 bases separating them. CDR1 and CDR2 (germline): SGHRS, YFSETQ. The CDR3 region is CASSLSDTQYF. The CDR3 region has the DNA TGCGCCAGCAGCTTATCCGATACGCAGTATTTT.

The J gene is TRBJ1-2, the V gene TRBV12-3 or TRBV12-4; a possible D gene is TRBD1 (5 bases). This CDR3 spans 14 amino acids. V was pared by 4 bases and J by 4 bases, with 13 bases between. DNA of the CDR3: TGTGCCAGCAGTTATGAAGGGGTACCCTATGGCTACACCTTC. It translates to CASSYEGVPYGYTF.

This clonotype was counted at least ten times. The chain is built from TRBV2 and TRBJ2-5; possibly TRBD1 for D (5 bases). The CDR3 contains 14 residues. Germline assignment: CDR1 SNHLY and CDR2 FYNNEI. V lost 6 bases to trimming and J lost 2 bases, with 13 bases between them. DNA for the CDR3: TGTGCCAGCAGCCCCCGGACAAGGCAAGAGACCCAGTACTTC. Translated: CASSPRTRQETQYF.

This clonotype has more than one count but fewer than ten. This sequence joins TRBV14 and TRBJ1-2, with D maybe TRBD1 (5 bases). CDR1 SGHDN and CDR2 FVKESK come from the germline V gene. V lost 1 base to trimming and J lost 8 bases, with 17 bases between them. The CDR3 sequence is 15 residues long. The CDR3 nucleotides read TGTGCCAGCAGCCAAGTGCGACAGCAACCCTCCGGCTACACCTTC. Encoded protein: CASSQVRQQPSGYTF. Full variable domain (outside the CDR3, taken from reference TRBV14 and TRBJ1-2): EAGVTQFPSHSVIEKGQTVTLRCDPISGHDNLYWYRRVMGKEIKFLLHFVKESKQDESGMPNNRFLAERTGGTYSTLKVQPAELEDSGVYFCASSQVRQQPSGYTFGSGTRLTVV.

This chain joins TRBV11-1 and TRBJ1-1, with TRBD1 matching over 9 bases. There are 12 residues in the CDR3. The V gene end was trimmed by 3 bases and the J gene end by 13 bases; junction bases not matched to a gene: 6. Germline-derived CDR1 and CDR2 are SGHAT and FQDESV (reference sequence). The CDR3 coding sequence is TGTGCCAGCAGCTTTCGGACAGGGGAGGTTTTCTTT. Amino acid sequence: CASSFRTGEVFF.

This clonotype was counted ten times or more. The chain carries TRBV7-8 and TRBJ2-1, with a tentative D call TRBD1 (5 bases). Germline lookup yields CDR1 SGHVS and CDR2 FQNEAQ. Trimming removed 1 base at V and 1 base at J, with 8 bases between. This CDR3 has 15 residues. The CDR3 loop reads CASSLGAGSYNEQFF. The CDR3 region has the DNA TGTGCCAGCAGCTTAGGGGCAGGGTCCTACAATGAGCAGTTCTTC.